This T cell receptor beta chain derives from a study of OX40 agonist ivuxolimab in advanced cancers. Overall study results and limits: No determination was made of the antigen specificity of the expanded peripheral T cells.

The assay was immunoSEQ multiplex PCR, and TCRdb's table has in-frame clones only and misses some. This repertoire shows over 70,000 clones, roughly 85% found once; its top ten account for less than 2%. As concerns this clone: Its antigen is currently unknown.

Sequenced material: CD4+ or CD8+ T cells sorted from blood, taken in a trial of the OX40 agonist ivuxolimab. The TCR originated in an adult with an advanced solid tumor such as melanoma, head and neck, liver or kidney cancer.

The CDR3 sequence is CASSLRGADEKLFF. The DNA of the CDR3 is TGTGCCAGCAGCTTACGAGGGGCCGATGAAAAACTGTTTTTT. The chain has TRBV7-2 and TRBJ1-4, with a weak D call TRBD1 (5 bases). Germline CDR1 and CDR2: SGHTA and FQGNSA. The CDR3 sequence is 14 residues long. V was cut by 2 bases and J by 6 bases, with 10 bases left in between.